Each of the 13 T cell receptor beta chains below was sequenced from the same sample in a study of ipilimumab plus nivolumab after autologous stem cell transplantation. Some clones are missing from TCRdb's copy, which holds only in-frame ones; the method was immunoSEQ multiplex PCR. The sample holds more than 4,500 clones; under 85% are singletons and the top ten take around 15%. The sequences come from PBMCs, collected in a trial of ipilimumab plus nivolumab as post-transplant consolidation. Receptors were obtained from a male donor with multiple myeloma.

CDR3 in amino acids: CASREGGETQYF. The CDR3 DNA is TGTGCCTCAAGGGAGGGGGGGGAGACCCAGTACTTC. The rearrangement joins TRBV2 to TRBJ2-5, with D perhaps matching TRBD2 (7 bases). The V gene's germline CDR1 is SNHLY and CDR2 FYNNEI. This CDR3 is built from 12 residues. Trimming took 11 bases from V and 5 from J, leaving 15 bases between them.

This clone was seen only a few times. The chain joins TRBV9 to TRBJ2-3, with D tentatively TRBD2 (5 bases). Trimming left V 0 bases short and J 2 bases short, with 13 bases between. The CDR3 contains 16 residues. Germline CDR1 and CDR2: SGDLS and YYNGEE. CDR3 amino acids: CASSVGVGVYTDTQYF. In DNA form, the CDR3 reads TGTGCCAGCAGCGTAGGAGTCGGGGTATACACAGATACGCAGTATTTT.

Here the CDR3 DNA reads TGTGCCAGCAGCTTCCCCCCGCCAGGCATTTATGGCTACACCTTC. Translation: CASSFPPPGIYGYTF. V gene TRBV7-9 combines with J gene TRBJ1-2; D gene uncertain. This CDR3 spans 15 amino acids. The ends were cut back, 3 bases at V and 5 bases at J, with 16 bases in the middle. Germline V gene data show CDR1 as SEHNR and CDR2 as FQNEAQ (reference sequence).

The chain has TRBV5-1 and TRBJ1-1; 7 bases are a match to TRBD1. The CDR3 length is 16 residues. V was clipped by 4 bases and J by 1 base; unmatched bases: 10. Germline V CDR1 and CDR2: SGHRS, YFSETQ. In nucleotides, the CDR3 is TGCGCCAGCAGCCCCGGGACAGCGCAACCGAACACTGAAGCTTTCTTT. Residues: CASSPGTAQPNTEAFF.

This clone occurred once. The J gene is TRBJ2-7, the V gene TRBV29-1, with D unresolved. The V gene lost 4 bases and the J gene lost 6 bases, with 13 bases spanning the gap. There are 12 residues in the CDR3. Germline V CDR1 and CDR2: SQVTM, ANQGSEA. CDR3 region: CSVGQPFSEQYF. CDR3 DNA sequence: TGCAGCGTTGGTCAGCCCTTCTCCGAGCAGTACTTC.

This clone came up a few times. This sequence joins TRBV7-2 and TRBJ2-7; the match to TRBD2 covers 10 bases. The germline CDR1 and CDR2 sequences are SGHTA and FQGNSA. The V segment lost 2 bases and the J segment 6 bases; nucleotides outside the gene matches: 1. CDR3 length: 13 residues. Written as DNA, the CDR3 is TGTGCCAGCAGCTTAAGCGGGGGGGCCGAGCAGTACTTC. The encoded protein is CASSLSGGAEQYF.

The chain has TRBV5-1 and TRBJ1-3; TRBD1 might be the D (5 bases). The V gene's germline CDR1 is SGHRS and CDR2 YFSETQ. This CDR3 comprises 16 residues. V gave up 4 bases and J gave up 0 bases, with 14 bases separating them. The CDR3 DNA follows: TGCGCCAGCAGCCCCGGGACCGACAGCTCTGGAAACACCATATATTTT. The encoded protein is CASSPGTDSSGNTIYF. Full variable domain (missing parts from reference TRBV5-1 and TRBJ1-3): KAGVTQTPRYLIKTRGQQVTLSCSPISGHRSVSWYQQTPGQGLQFLFEYFSETQRNKGNFPGRFSGRQFSNSRSEMNVSTLELGDSALYLCASSPGTDSSGNTIYFGEGSWLTVV.

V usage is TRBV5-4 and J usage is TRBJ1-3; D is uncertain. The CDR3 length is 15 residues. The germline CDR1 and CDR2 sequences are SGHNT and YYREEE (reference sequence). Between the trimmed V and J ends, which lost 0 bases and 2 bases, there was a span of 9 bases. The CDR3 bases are TGTGCCAGCAGCTTGGCGGGCGTTACTGGAAACACCATATATTTT. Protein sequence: CASSLAGVTGNTIYF.

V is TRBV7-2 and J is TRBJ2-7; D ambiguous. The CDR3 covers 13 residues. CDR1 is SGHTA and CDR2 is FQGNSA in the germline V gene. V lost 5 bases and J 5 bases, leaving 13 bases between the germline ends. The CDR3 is CASSKLSANEQYF. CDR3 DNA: TGTGCCAGCAGCAAGCTATCGGCCAACGAGCAGTACTTC.

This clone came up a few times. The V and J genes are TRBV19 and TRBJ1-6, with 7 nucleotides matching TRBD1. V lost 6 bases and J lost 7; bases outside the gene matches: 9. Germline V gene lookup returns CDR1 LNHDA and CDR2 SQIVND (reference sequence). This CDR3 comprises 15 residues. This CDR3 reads CASSPRQGGNSPLHF. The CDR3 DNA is TGTGCCAGTAGCCCCAGACAGGGAGGGAATTCACCCCTCCACTTT.

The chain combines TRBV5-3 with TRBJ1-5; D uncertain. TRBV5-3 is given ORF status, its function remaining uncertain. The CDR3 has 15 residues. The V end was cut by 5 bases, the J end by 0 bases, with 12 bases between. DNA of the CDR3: TGTGCCAGAAGAGGCCAGGTATTTAGCAATCAGCCCCAGCATTTT. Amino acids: CARRGQVFSNQPQHF.

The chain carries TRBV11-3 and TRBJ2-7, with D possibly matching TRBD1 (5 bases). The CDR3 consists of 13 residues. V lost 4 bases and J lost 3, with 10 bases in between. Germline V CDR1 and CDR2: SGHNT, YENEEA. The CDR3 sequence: CASSSGHFYEQYF. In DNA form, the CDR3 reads TGTGCCAGCAGCTCTGGACACTTCTACGAGCAGTACTTC.

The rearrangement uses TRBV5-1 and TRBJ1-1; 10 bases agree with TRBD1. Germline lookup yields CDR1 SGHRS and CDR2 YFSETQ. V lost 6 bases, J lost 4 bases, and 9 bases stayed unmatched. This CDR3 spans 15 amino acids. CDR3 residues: CASTLGRTGGTEAFF. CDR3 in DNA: TGCGCCAGCACCTTAGGCAGGACAGGGGGCACTGAAGCTTTCTTT.